The rows below give T cell receptor beta chains drawn from one sample of a study of T cell changes during pregnancy in multiple sclerosis. Profiling relied on immunoSEQ multiplex PCR, and the TCRdb table lists in-frame clones only, not all of them. The top ten hold around 3.3% of the sample, which has some 83,000 clones, roughly nine tenths seen once. The input for sequencing was PBMCs, taken in the first trimester of pregnancy. All receptors come from a female donor in good health, serving as a control in a pregnancy study. Some clones in this sample may be carry-over from other donors' samples. The CDR3 runs from the conserved cysteine through the conserved F or W. The D gene is left open where the match is weak.

D gene: NA
CDR3 length: 16
J gene: TRBJ1-3
V gene: TRBV7-8
CDR3 protein: CASSLGQAPLGNTIYF

D gene: NA
CDR3 length: 15
J gene: TRBJ1-5
V gene: TRBV2
CDR3 protein: CASSADSLGNQPQHF

D gene: TRBD2
CDR3 length: 15
J gene: TRBJ2-3
V gene: TRBV4-3
CDR3 protein: CASSQEGTKADTQYF

D gene: TRBD1
CDR3 length: 15
J gene: TRBJ1-1
V gene: TRBV28
CDR3 protein: CASSSIGQGGLEAFF

D gene: TRBD1
CDR3 length: 14
J gene: TRBJ1-6
V gene: TRBV30
CDR3 protein: CAWSVDREASPLHF

D gene: NA
CDR3 length: 15
J gene: TRBJ2-7
V gene: TRBV5-1
CDR3 protein: CASSLVGQVSYEQYF

D gene: NA
CDR3 length: 12
J gene: TRBJ1-2
V gene: TRBV29-1
CDR3 protein: CSVLGRGYGYTF

D gene: NA
CDR3 length: 13
J gene: TRBJ1-5
V gene: TRBV2
CDR3 protein: CASTATGNQPQHF

D gene: NA
CDR3 length: 12
J gene: TRBJ2-7
V gene: TRBV4-2
CDR3 protein: CASRGGSYEQYF

D gene: TRBD1
CDR3 length: 14
J gene: TRBJ2-7
V gene: TRBV5-8
CDR3 protein: CASSPHRGSYEQYF